This T cell receptor beta chain appears in the sequencing data of a study of cytomegalovirus exposure and HLA in healthy donors. In the study overall: The 110 million or so unique TCR beta sequences, from about 190 million T cells, were found by an earlier analysis.

The PCR was carried out with 60 Vbeta primers and 13 Jbeta primers. Assay used: immunoSEQ multiplex PCR; TCRdb lists only in-frame clones, some missing. This table has 100,000 to 130,000 clones, about 85% appearing once. Whole-study findings and limits: There were around 160 TCR beta chains listed as cytomegalovirus-associated. CMV serostatus stood as the only immune exposure information on hand. In a later analysis, TCR beta V- and J-gene trimming showed a link to a missense DCLRE1C variant.

Worth noting for this clone: Its antigen remains unidentified.

The CDR3 contains 14 residues. V was shortened by 1 base and J by 3 bases, with 8 bases between the two germline ends. The V gene's germline CDR1 is LNHNV and CDR2 YYDKDF (reference sequence). The V and J genes are TRBV15 and TRBJ2-3; D not resolved. Sample: PBMCs. The TCR comes from a man aged 25 to 40 in good health and CMV-seronegative. As DNA, the CDR3 is TGTGCCACCAGCAGAGGTGGGCCGACAGATACGCAGTATTTT. Translating gives CATSRGGPTDTQYF. Full variable domain (outside the CDR3, taken from reference TRBV15 and TRBJ2-3): DAMVIQNPRYQVTQFGKPVTLSCSQTLNHNVMYWYQQKSSQAPKLLFHYYDKDFNNEADTPDNFQSRRPNTSFCFLDIRSPGLGDTAMYLCATSRGGPTDTQYFGPGTRLTVL.